This TCR beta chain stems from a study of glioma-infiltrating T cells after dendritic cell vaccination. For the study at large: Autologous tumor lysate was loaded overnight onto monocyte-derived dendritic cells grown seven to eight days with IL-4 and GM-CSF.

Clones were sequenced by immunoSEQ multiplex PCR, and TCRdb holds only the in-frame ones, with some missing. The repertoire has about 92,000 clones, more than 75% of them found once; the top ten carry around a sixth. The CDR3 spans 16 residues. CDR1 is KGHSH and CDR2 is LQKENI in the germline V gene. V shed 3 bases and J 1 base; nucleotides not matched to a gene: 5. This chain uses TRBV18 with TRBJ2-2; TRBD1 agrees at 7 bases. This sample comprised blood, obtained before dendritic cell vaccination. The receptor was isolated from a human donor with glioblastoma. DNA of the CDR3: TGTGCCAGCTCACCTACAGGGGACCGGAACACCGGGGAGCTGTTTTTT. It specifies CASSPTGDRNTGELFF.